This passage covers 22 T cell receptor beta chains from one sample sequenced in a study of blood T cell repertoires in COVID-19. The data were produced by immunoSEQ multiplex PCR, yet TCRdb's version contains in-frame clones alone and is incomplete. The top ten hold approximately 4.3% of the sample, which has over 100,000 clones, roughly 91% seen once. The sample taken for sequencing was peripheral blood. The receptors originated from a man in his sixties with COVID-19, enrolled during active disease.

The chain has TRBV3-1 (or the pseudogene TRBV3-2) and TRBJ2-3, with TRBD2 as a possible D gene (5 bases). Trimming removed 1 base from V and 5 bases from J, with 7 bases in between. The CDR3 has 13 amino acids. Per the germline V gene, CDR1 is LGHDT and CDR2 is YNNKEL (reference sequence). This CDR3 is CASSQGREDTQYF. The CDR3 coding sequence is TGTGCCAGCAGCCAAGGCCGGGAAGATACGCAGTATTTT.

V gene TRBV30 combines with J gene TRBJ1-2; TRBD1 might be the D (6 bases). The CDR3 contains 14 residues. Trimming stripped 4 bases from V and 7 bases from J, with 19 bases between. Germline V gene sequence: CDR1 GTSNPN, CDR2 SVGIG (reference sequence). CDR3 in amino acids: CAWISGGGFSGYTF. DNA for the CDR3: TGTGCCTGGATTTCAGGCGGGGGCTTTAGTGGCTACACCTTC. Drawing the rest from reference TRBV30 and TRBJ1-2, the complete variable domain is SQTIHQWPATLVQPVGSPLSLECTVEGTSNPNLYWYRQAAGRGLQLLFYSVGIGQISSEVPQNLSASRPQDRQFILSSKKLLLSDSGFYLCAWISGGGFSGYTFGSGTRLTVV.

V usage is TRBV27 and J usage is TRBJ2-7, with D perhaps matching TRBD1 (5 bases). This CDR3 is 15 amino acids long. Looked up from germline, CDR1 is MNHEY and CDR2 is SMNVEV (reference sequence). Trimming removed 4 bases from V and 2 bases from J, with 15 bases in between. CDR3 sequence reads: CASSSSPDRPYEQYF. DNA of the CDR3: TGTGCCAGCAGTTCCTCCCCCGACAGACCCTACGAGCAGTACTTC.

The genes are TRBV10-3 and TRBJ2-2, with D possibly being TRBD2 (6 bases). Trimming stripped 11 bases from V and 3 bases from J, with 13 bases between. CDR1 is ENHRY and CDR2 is SYGVKD in the germline V gene. The CDR3 length is 13 residues. Written as DNA, the CDR3 is TGTGCCGTAAGGAGGGAGGACACCGGGGAGCTGTTTTTT. It yields the protein CAVRREDTGELFF.

The chain is built from TRBV4-3 and TRBJ2-1; perhaps TRBD2 as D (6 bases). Trimming took 2 bases from V and 3 from J, leaving 20 bases between them. The CDR3 runs to 18 residues. Germline assignment: CDR1 LGHNA and CDR2 YSLEER. CDR3 in amino acids: CASSQSGGTIGVYNEQFF. In nucleotides, the CDR3 is TGCGCCAGCAGCCAATCTGGGGGGACCATAGGGGTCTACAATGAGCAGTTCTTC.

The CDR3 reads CASSPSSVSTDTQYF. CDR3 nucleotides: TGTGCCAGCAGCCCCAGCAGCGTGAGCACAGATACGCAGTATTTT. This rearrangement joins TRBV7-3 to TRBJ2-3; no clear D. The CDR3 sequence is 15 residues long. Trimming cost V 5 bases and J 0 bases, with 12 bases left between them. From germline, CDR1 is SGHTA and CDR2 FQGTGA.

V and J are TRBV28 and TRBJ2-2; a weak D match, TRBD2 (6 bases). Germline loops: CDR1 MDHEN, CDR2 SYDVKM. V was pared by 7 bases and J by 4 bases, with 19 bases between. The CDR3 runs to 16 residues. CDR3 sequence (DNA): TGTGCCAGCACCCATGGGGGGATAGGTATCACCGGGGAGCTGTTTTTT. Protein product: CASTHGGIGITGELFF.

The chain has TRBV2 and TRBJ2-2, with TRBD1 matching over 7 bases. The CDR3 is 14 residues long. The germline V gene encodes CDR1 SNHLY and CDR2 FYNNEI. Unmatched junction bases numbered 5, after V lost 10 bases and J lost 0 bases. As DNA, the CDR3 is TGTGCCAACAAACAGGGGTCGAACACCGGGGAGCTGTTTTTT. Residues: CANKQGSNTGELFF.

The genes are TRBV9 and TRBJ1-1, with no clear D. Germline CDR1 reads SGDLS; CDR2 reads YYNGEE. V gave up 0 bases and J gave up 2 bases, with 8 bases separating them. This CDR3 comprises 14 residues. CDR3 region: CASSVGNRNTEAFF. The CDR3 DNA reads TGTGCCAGCAGCGTAGGAAATAGAAACACTGAAGCTTTCTTT.

The chain recombines TRBV4-2 with TRBJ2-3, with 9 bases matching TRBD1. In germline, CDR1 is LGHNA, CDR2 YNFKEQ. After removal of 4 bases from V and 3 bases from J, the junction contained 2 bases not matched to a gene. The CDR3 runs 14 residues. The CDR3 DNA follows: TGTGCCAGCAGCCTGGGACAGGGAACAGATACGCAGTATTTT. Translated: CASSLGQGTDTQYF.

The genes are TRBV5-1 and TRBJ1-5, with unresolved D. Germline V gene data show CDR1 as SGHRS and CDR2 as YFSETQ. The CDR3 has 13 amino acids. V lost 5 bases to trimming and J lost 0 bases, with 6 bases between them. This chain's CDR3 is CASRADSNQPQHF. The CDR3 DNA follows: TGCGCCAGCAGAGCGGATAGCAATCAGCCCCAGCATTTT. Variable domain in full (rest from reference TRBV5-1 and TRBJ1-5): KAGVTQTPRYLIKTRGQQVTLSCSPISGHRSVSWYQQTPGQGLQFLFEYFSETQRNKGNFPGRFSGRQFSNSRSEMNVSTLELGDSALYLCASRADSNQPQHFGDGTRLSIL.

V and J are TRBV12-5 and TRBJ2-2; 7 positions agree with TRBD1. V trimming: 5 bases; J trimming: 4 bases; junction bases outside the gene matches: 7. CDR3 size: 15 residues. The germline V gene has CDR1 LGHNT and CDR2 FRNRAP. This CDR3 reads CASGPPTGPTGELFF. The CDR3 coding sequence is TGTGCTAGTGGTCCCCCGACAGGGCCCACCGGGGAGCTGTTTTTT.

The V gene is TRBV30, the J gene TRBJ2-2; 10 bases match TRBD2. The CDR3 sequence is 15 residues long. Germline CDR1 is GTSNPN and CDR2 is SVGIG (reference sequence). The V segment lost 8 bases and the J segment 7 bases; nucleotides outside the gene matches: 13. CDR3 amino acids: CARAGLAGDVGELFF. DNA of the CDR3: TGTGCCCGGGCAGGGCTAGCGGGGGACGTCGGGGAGCTGTTTTTT.

J is TRBJ2-1 and V is TRBV29-1; 10 bases match TRBD2. J lost 7 bases, V lost 3 bases, and 21 bases had no gene match. Germline lookup yields CDR1 SQVTM and CDR2 ANQGSEA. There are 19 residues in the CDR3. This CDR3 reads CSVDSFSGGQLAGENEQFF. CDR3 DNA sequence: TGCAGCGTTGACTCTTTCAGCGGAGGACAGCTAGCGGGGGAGAATGAGCAGTTCTTC.

The chain couples TRBV9 to TRBJ1-4; D possibly corresponds to TRBD1 (6 bases). The V end was cut by 4 bases, the J end by 3 bases, with 22 bases between. This CDR3 is built from 18 residues. Per germline, CDR1 SGDLS and CDR2 YYNGEE. The DNA for the CDR3 is TGTGCCAGCAGCCCCGCAGGGGCGGGTCGGTTAGCTAATGAAAAACTGTTTTTT. Its protein is CASSPAGAGRLANEKLFF.

The chain links TRBV5-1 to TRBJ2-5, with D possibly being TRBD2 (5 bases). Germline loops: CDR1 SGHRS, CDR2 YFSETQ. This CDR3 has 14 amino acids. Deletions cut 4 bases from V and 5 bases from J, with 15 bases between. The CDR3 nucleotides are TGCGCCAGCAGCCCACATGCCGGGGAGGAGACCCAGTACTTC. This codes for CASSPHAGEETQYF.

This CDR3 is CASSPDRVTLSSPLHF. CDR3 coding DNA: TGTGCCAGCAGCCCTGACAGGGTTACCCTTAGTTCACCCCTCCACTTT. This chain uses TRBV7-2 with TRBJ1-6, with 7 bases identical to TRBD1. Unmatched junction bases numbered 13, after V lost 5 bases and J lost 9 bases. In germline, CDR1 is SGHTA, CDR2 FQGNSA. The CDR3 loop spans 16 amino acids.

V is TRBV7-2 and J is TRBJ1-2; D is perhaps TRBD1 (5 bases). V gave up 4 bases and J gave up 6 bases, with 9 bases separating them. This CDR3 comprises 12 residues. Germline loops: CDR1 SGHTA, CDR2 FQGNSA. CDR3 protein: CASSSPRDGYTF. The CDR3 DNA follows: TGTGCCAGCAGCTCCCCCAGGGATGGCTACACCTTC.

The chain links TRBV29-1 to TRBJ1-2, with D possibly matching TRBD1 (6 bases). CDR3 size: 14 residues. Per germline, CDR1 SQVTM and CDR2 ANQGSEA. Trimming cost V 6 bases and J 2 bases, with 16 bases left between them. CDR3 region: CSVHSTGTNYGYTF. The CDR3, as DNA: TGCAGCGTCCACTCTACAGGGACCAACTATGGCTACACCTTC.

The genes are TRBV10-1 and TRBJ1-2, with no clear D. The CDR3 covers 13 residues. Germline CDR1 is WNHNN and CDR2 is SYGVQD (reference sequence). V lost 2 bases, J lost 7 bases, and 11 bases lay in between. The DNA of the CDR3 is TGCGCCAGCAGTGAGACTCGAAATCGTGGCTACACCTTC. Protein: CASSETRNRGYTF.

This chain uses TRBV3-1 (or the pseudogene TRBV3-2) with TRBJ2-5; 11 nucleotides line up with TRBD1. CDR1 LGHDT and CDR2 YNNKEL come from the germline V gene (reference sequence). J lost 2 bases, V lost 6 bases, and 5 bases had no gene match. The CDR3 loop spans 15 amino acids. This CDR3 reads CASRLGTGGQETQYF. CDR3 sequence (DNA): TGTGCCAGCAGATTGGGGACAGGGGGACAAGAGACCCAGTACTTC.

The J gene is TRBJ2-2, the V gene TRBV5-1; D ambiguous. Trimming left V 7 bases short and J 4 bases short, with 14 bases between. The CDR3 totals 14 residues. Germline V gene lookup returns CDR1 SGHRS and CDR2 YFSETQ. The CDR3 coding sequence is TGCGCCAGCCGTCTGGGCCCGAGCACCGGGGAGCTGTTTTTT. Translation: CASRLGPSTGELFF.